In its sample, the clone carrying this TCR beta chain was seen a few times. Its antigen is unknown. One entry per CDR3 protein, called by TCRdb with MiXCR from the 5' RACE reads. The sample consists of about 450,000 distinct CDR3 sequences, roughly 27% of them appearing once. The data stem from a study of CD8 T cells in ankylosing spondylitis. The study's findings and limits: As reported, disease-linked clones showed significant enrichment in matched ankylosing spondylitis synovial fluid. Blood of patients with ankylosing spondylitis appeared to be characterized by a TCR beta motif of about eight highly homologous variants. Clones linked with disease were CD8+ and fairly uncommon in the peripheral blood.

The TCR originated in a male donor with ankylosing spondylitis. Input material: blood, either unsorted or a sorted T cell fraction (not recorded which).

This chain's CDR3 is CASSLLTGTGGSQPQHF. CDR3 sequence (DNA): TGTGCCAGCAGTCTACTAACCGGGACAGGGGGGAGTCAGCCCCAGCATTTT. The chain joins TRBV27 to TRBJ1-5; 11 bases fit TRBD1. Trimming at V came to 5 bases and at J to 6 bases, leaving 12 bases not matched to a gene. The CDR3 sequence is 17 residues long. CDR1 is MNHEY and CDR2 is SMNVEV in the germline V gene (reference sequence).